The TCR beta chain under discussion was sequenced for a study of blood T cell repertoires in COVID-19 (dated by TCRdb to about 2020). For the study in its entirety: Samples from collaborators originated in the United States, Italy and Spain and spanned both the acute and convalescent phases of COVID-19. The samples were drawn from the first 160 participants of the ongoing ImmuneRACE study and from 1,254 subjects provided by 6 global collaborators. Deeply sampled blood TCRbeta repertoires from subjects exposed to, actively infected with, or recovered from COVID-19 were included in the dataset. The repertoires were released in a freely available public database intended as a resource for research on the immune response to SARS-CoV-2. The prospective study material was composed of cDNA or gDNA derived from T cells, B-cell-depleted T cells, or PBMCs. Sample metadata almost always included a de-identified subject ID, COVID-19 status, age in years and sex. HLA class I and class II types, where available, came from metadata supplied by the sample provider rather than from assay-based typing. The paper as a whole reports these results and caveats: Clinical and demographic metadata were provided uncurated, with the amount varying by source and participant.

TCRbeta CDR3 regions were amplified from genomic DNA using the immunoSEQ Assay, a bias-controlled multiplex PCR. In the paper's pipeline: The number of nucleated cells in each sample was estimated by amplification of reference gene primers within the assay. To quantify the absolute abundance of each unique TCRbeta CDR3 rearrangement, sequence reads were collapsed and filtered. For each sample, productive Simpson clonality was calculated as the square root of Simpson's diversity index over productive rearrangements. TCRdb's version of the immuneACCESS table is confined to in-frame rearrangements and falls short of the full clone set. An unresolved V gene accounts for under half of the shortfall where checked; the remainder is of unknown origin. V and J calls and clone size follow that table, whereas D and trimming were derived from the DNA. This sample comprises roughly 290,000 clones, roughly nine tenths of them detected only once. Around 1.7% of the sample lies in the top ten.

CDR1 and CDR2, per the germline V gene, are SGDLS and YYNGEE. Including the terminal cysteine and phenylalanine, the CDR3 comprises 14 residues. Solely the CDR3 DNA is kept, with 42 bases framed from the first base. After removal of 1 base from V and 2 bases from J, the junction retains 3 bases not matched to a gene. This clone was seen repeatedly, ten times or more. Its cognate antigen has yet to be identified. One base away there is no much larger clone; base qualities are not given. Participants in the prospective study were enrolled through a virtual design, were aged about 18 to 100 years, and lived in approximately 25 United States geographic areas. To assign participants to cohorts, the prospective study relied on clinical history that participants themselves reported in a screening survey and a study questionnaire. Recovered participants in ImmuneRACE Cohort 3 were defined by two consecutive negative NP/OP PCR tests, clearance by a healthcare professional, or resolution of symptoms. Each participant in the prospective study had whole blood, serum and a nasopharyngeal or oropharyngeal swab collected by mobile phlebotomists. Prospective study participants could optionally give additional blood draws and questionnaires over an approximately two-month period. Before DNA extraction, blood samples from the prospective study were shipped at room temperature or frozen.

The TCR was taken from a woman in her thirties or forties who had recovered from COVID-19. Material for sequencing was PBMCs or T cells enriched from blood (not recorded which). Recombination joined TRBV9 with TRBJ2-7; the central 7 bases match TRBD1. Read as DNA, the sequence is TGTGCCAGCAGCGTACAGGGGGTCCCCTACGAGCAGTACTTC. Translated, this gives CASSVQGVPYEQYF.